Listed below are T cell receptor beta chains from one sample, sequenced in a study of shared clonotypes between healthy human individuals. TCRdb's copy holds only in-frame clones and misses some; the assay was immunoSEQ multiplex PCR. The sample consists of about 1.5 million clones, around 98% of them appearing once. Source material: naive CD4+ T cells sorted from blood. Receptors were obtained from a man aged 30 to 39 in good health. CDR3s include the opening cysteine and the closing phenylalanine or tryptophan. Fields, in order: D gene, J gene, CDR3 length, V gene, CDR3 DNA, CDR3 protein. D genes are given only for firm matches.

.	TRBJ2-4	13	TRBV11-2	TGTGCCAGCCGCACCCTAGCCAAAAACATTCAGTACTTC	CASRTLAKNIQYF
.	TRBJ2-7	13	TRBV10-1	TGCGCCAGCAGTGAGCGGGAGAGTTACGAGCAGTACTTC	CASSERESYEQYF
.	TRBJ2-5	12	TRBV11-2	TGTGCCAGCAGCTTAGGAAGGGAGACCCAGTACTTC	CASSLGRETQYF
.	TRBJ2-1	15	TRBV5-5	TGTGCCAGCAGCTTGTATTCGGGAGCAGTGAATGAGCAGTTCTTC	CASSLYSGAVNEQFF
.	TRBJ2-6	15	TRBV27	TGTGCCAGCAGACACAGGGCCTCTGGGGCCAACGTCCTGACTTTC	CASRHRASGANVLTF
.	TRBJ2-1	13	TRBV19	TGTGCCAGTAGTATAGGGGCGCCAAATGAGCAGTTCTTC	CASSIGAPNEQFF
TRBD2	TRBJ2-2	18	TRBV15	TGTGCCACCAGCAGAGCGGAGACTAGCGGGAGGGGCACCGGGGAGCTGTTTTTT	CATSRAETSGRGTGELFF
TRBD2	TRBJ2-1	16	TRBV4-3	TGCGCCAGCAGCCGAGAGACTAGCGGGAGAGGCAATGAGCAGTTCTTC	CASSRETSGRGNEQFF
TRBD2	TRBJ2-2	14	TRBV6-6	TGTGCCAGCATTTCAGCGGGATACACCGGGGAGCTGTTTTTT	CASISAGYTGELFF
.	TRBJ2-1	15	TRBV18	TGTGCCAGCTCAGTTATTCAGAGCTCCTACAATGAGCAGTTCTTC	CASSVIQSSYNEQFF
.	TRBJ2-1	15	TRBV7-2	TGTGCCAGCAGCTTAATCCTAAAAGTTTCGAATGAGCAGTTCTTC	CASSLILKVSNEQFF
TRBD1	TRBJ1-3	16	TRBV18	TGTGCCAGCTCAGAGGGACAGGTTGGCTCTGGAAACACCATATATTTT	CASSEGQVGSGNTIYF
TRBD2	TRBJ2-7	14	TRBV9	TGTGCCAGCAGCGTAACGGGAGGGCCCTACGAGCAGTACTTC	CASSVTGGPYEQYF
TRBD2	TRBJ2-1	17	TRBV5-1	TGCGCCAGCAGCTTGGCTATCCTAGCGGGAGGATCAAATGAGCAGTTCTTC	CASSLAILAGGSNEQFF
TRBD1	TRBJ1-5	15	TRBV7-9	TGTGCCAGCAGCCCCGAAGGACAGGGCGGCCAGCCCCAGCATTTT	CASSPEGQGGQPQHF